A single count supports the clone carrying this T cell receptor beta chain. This entry comes from a study of blood T cell repertoires in COVID-19. V was cut by 1 base and J by 4 bases, with 5 bases left in between. The germline gives CDR1 SGHTA, CDR2 FQGNSA. The CDR3 extends over 13 amino acids. TCRdb keeps only in-frame clones here, not all; method: immunoSEQ multiplex PCR. The data show tens of thousands of clones, around nine tenths seen once. The sequence was obtained from a woman older than 75 with active COVID-19. The sequencing input was peripheral blood. This rearrangement joins TRBV7-2 to TRBJ1-5; D remains unclear. The DNA for the CDR3 is TGTGCCAGCAGCTTAGTCAGTAATCAGCCCCAGCATTTT. This encodes CASSLVSNQPQHF.